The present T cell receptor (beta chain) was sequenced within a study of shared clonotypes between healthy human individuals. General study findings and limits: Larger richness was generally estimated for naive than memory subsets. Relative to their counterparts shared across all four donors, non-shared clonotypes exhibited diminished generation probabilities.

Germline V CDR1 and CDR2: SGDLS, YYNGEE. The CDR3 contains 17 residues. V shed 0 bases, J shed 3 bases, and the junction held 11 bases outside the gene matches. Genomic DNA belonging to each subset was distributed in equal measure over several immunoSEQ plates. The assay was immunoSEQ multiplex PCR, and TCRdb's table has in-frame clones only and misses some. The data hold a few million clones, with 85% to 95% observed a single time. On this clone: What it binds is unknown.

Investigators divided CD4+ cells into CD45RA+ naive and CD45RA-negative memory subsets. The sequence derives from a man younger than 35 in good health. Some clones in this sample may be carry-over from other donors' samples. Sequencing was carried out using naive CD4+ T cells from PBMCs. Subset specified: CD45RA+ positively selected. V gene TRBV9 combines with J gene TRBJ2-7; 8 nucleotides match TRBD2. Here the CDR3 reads CASSVGEAGEPYYEQYF. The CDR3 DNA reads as TGTGCCAGCAGCGTAGGGGAAGCGGGGGAACCTTACTACGAGCAGTACTTC.